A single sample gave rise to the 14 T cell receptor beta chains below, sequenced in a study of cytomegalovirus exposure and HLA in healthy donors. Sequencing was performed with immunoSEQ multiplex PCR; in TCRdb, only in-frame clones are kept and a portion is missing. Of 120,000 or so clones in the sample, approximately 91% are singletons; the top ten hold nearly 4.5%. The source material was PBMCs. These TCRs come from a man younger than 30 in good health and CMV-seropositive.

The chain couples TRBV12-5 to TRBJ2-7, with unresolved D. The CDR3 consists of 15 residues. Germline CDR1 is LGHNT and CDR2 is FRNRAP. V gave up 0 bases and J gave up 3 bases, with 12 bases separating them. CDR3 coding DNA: TGTGCTAGTGGTTTGGTAACGGGTTCTGTCTACGAGCAGTACTTC. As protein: CASGLVTGSVYEQYF.

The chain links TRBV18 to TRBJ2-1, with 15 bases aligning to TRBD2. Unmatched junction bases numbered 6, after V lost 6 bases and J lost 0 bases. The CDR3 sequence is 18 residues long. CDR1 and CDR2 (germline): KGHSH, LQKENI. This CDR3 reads CASSGLAGGKSSYNEQFF. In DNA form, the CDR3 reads TGTGCCAGCTCCGGACTAGCGGGGGGGAAGAGCTCCTACAATGAGCAGTTCTTC.

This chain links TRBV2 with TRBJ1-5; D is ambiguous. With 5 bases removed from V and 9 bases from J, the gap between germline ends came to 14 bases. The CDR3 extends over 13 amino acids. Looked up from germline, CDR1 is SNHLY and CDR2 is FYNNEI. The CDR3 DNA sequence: TGTGCCAGCAGTCCTGCGCCCCGATTGCCCCAGCATTTT. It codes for CASSPAPRLPQHF.

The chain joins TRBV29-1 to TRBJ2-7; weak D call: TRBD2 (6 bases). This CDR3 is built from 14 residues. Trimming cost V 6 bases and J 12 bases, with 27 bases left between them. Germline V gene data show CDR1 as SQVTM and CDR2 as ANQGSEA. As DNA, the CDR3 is TGCAGCGTCGCTAACCGGGACTTCGGTCAGGATCTGTACTTC. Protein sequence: CSVANRDFGQDLYF.

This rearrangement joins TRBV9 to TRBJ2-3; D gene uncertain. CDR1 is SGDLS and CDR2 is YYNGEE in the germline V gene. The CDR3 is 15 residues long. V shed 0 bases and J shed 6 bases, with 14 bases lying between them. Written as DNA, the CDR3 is TGTGCCAGCAGCGTAGGGTGGGTTGGAGCGGATACGCAGTATTTT. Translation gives CASSVGWVGADTQYF.

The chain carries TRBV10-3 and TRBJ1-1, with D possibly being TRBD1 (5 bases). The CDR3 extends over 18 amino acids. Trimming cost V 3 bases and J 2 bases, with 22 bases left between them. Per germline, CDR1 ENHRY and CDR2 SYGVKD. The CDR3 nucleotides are TGTGCCATCAGTGAACCGAGCCGGGGGGTATCATCAAACACTGAAGCTTTCTTT. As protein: CAISEPSRGVSSNTEAFF.

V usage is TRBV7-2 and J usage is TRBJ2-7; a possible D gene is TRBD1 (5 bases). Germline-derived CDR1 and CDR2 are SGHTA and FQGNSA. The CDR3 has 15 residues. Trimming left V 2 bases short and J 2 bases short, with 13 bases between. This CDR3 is CASSLKGNLAYEQYF. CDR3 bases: TGTGCCAGCAGCTTAAAGGGGAATTTGGCCTACGAGCAGTACTTC.

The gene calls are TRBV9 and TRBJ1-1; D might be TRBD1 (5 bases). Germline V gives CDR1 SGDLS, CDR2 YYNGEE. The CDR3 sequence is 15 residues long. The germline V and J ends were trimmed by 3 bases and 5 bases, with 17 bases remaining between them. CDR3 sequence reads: CASSARDSGGTEAFF. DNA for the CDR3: TGTGCCAGCAGCGCCCGGGACTCCGGCGGAACTGAAGCTTTCTTT.

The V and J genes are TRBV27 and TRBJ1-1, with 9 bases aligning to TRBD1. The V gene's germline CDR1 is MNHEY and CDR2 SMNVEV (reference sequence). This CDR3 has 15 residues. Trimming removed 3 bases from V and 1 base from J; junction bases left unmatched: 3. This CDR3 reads CASSLLQGANTEAFF. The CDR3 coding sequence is TGTGCCAGCAGTTTGTTACAGGGGGCGAACACTGAAGCTTTCTTT.

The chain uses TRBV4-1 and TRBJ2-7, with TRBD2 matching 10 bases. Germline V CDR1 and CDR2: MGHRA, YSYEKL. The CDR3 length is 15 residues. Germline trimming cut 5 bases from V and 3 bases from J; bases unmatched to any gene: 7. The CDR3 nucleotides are TGCGCCAGCAGCTCCCCCCTAGCGGGAGTCTACGAGCAGTACTTC. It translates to CASSSPLAGVYEQYF.

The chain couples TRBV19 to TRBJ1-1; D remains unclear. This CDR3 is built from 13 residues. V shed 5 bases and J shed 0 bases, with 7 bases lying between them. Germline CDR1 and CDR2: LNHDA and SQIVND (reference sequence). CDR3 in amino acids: CASSPSLNTEAFF. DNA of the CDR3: TGTGCCAGTAGTCCGAGTCTGAACACTGAAGCTTTCTTT. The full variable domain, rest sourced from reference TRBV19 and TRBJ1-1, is DGGITQSPKYLFRKEGQNVTLSCEQNLNHDAMYWYRQDPGQGLRLIYYSQIVNDFQKGDIAEGYSVSREKKESFPLTVTSAQKNPTAFYLCASSPSLNTEAFFGQGTRLTVV.

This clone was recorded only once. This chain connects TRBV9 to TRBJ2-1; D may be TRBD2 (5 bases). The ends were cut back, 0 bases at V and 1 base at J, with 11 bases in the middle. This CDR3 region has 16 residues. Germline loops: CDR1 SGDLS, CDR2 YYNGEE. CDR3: CASSVGRAGSYNEQFF. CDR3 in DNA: TGTGCCAGCAGCGTAGGGCGGGCAGGATCCTACAATGAGCAGTTCTTC.

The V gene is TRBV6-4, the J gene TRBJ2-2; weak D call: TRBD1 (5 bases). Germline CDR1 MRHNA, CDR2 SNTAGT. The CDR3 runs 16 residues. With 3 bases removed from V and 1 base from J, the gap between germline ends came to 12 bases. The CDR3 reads CASSESPGQNTGELFF. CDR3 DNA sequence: TGTGCCAGCAGTGAATCCCCCGGACAGAACACCGGGGAGCTGTTTTTT.

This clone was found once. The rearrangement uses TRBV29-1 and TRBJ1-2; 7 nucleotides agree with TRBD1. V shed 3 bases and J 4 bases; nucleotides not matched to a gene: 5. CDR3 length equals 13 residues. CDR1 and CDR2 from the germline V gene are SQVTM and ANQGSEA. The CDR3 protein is CSVEGDRVYGYTF. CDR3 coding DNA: TGCAGCGTTGAGGGTGACAGGGTCTATGGCTACACCTTC.